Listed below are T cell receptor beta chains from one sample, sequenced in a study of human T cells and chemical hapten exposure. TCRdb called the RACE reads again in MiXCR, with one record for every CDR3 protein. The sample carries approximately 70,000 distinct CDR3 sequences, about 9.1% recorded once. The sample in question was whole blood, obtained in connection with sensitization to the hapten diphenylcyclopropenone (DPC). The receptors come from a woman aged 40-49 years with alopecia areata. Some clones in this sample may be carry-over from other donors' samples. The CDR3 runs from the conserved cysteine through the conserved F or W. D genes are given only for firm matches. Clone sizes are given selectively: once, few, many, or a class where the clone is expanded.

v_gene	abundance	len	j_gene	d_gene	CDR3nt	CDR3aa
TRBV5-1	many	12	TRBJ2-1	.	TGCGCTAGCAGCTTGGCCCGGGGTGAGCAGTTCTTC	CASSLARGEQFF
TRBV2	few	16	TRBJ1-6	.	TGTGCCAGCATGAGCTTGGGGGACCGGGGTGGGTCACCCCTCCACTTT	CASMSLGDRGGSPLHF
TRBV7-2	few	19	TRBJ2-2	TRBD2	TGTGCCAGCAGCCACCCAAAGGTGGCGAGCGGGGGGAACACCGGGGAGCTGTTTTTT	CASSHPKVASGGNTGELFF
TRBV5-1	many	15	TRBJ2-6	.	TGCGCCAGCAGCCCAACAGAATCTGGGGCCAACGTCCTGACTTTC	CASSPTESGANVLTF
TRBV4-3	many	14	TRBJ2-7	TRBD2	TGCGCCAGCAGCCCTCGGGGGGGGCCCTACGAGCAGTACTTC	CASSPRGGPYEQYF
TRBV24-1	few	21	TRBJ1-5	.	TGTGCCACCAGTGCCTTCTGGGGGCGTACTCGGCGCAAGAATAGCAATCAGCCCCAGCATTTT	CATSAFWGRTRRKNSNQPQHF
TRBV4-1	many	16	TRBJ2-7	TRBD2	TGCGCCAGCAGCCTCCGGACTAGCGGGGTGAACTACGAGCAGTACTTC	CASSLRTSGVNYEQYF
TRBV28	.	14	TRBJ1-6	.	TGTGCCAGCAGTTCTGGACCCTATCATTCACCCCTCCACTTT	CASSSGPYHSPLHF
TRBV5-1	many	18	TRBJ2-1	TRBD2	TGCGCCAGCAGCTTCCCCACTAGCGGGGGGGCCAACTACAATGAGCAGTTCTTC	CASSFPTSGGANYNEQFF
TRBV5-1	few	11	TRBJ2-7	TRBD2	TGCGCCAGCAGCGGGGACTACGGGCAGTACTTC	CASSGDYGQYF
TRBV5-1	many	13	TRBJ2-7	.	TGCGCCAGCAGCTTGGACGGGTGGTACGAGCAGTACTTC	CASSLDGWYEQYF
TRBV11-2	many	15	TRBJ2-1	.	TGTGCCAGCAGCTTAGGGGGGACCTCAAACAATGAGCAGTTCTTC	CASSLGGTSNNEQFF
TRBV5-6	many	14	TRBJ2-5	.	TGTGCCAGCAGCTTGACGCCCATTCAAGAGACCCAGTACTTC	CASSLTPIQETQYF
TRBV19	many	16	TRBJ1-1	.	TGTGCCACTTCCTATTACGGGACACCGGGGACCACTGAAGCTTTCTTT	CATSYYGTPGTTEAFF
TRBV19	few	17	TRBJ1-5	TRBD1	TGTGCCAGCCTCGGGTACGGGACAGAAGATAGCAATCAGCCCCAGCATTTT	CASLGYGTEDSNQPQHF
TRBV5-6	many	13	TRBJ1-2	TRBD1	TGTGCCAGCAGCACCCGAGACAGGGGAGGCTACACCTTC	CASSTRDRGGYTF
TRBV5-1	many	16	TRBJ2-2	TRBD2	TGCGCCAGCAGCATACTAGCGGGGGGGCTCCCCGGGGAGCTGTTTTTT	CASSILAGGLPGELFF
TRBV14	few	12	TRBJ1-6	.	TGTGCCAGCAGCCTCACAGGGAAGCCCCTCCACTTT	CASSLTGKPLHF
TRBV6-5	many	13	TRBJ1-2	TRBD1	TGTGCCAGCATGTCGGGACAGACCTATGGCTACACCTTC	CASMSGQTYGYTF
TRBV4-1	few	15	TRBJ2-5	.	TGCGCCAGCAGCCACCCGGGGGATGGTCAAGAGACCCAGTACTTC	CASSHPGDGQETQYF
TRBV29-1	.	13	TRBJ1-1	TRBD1	TGCAGCGTTGAACGGGACAGGGCCGCTGAAGCTTTCTTT	CSVERDRAAEAFF
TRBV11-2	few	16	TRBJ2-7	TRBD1	TGTGCCAGCAGCTTAATAGGGACAGGGGCTCTCTACGAGCAGTACTTC	CASSLIGTGALYEQYF
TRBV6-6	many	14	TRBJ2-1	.	TGTGCCTCCCGGGGGGCTAGCGGACCCAATGAGCAGTTCTTC	CASRGASGPNEQFF
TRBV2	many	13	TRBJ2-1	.	TGTGCCAGCAGTGAAGCGCGGGGAATTGGGCAGTTCTTC	CASSEARGIGQFF
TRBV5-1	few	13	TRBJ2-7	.	TGCGCCAGCAGCGGGCCAGCCTCCTACGAGCAGTACTTC	CASSGPASYEQYF
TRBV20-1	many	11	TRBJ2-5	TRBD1	TGCAGTGCCTACAGGGGAGAGACCCAGTACTTC	CSAYRGETQYF
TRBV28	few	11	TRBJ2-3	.	TGTGCCAGCAGTTTGGGGGCTACGCAGTATTTT	CASSLGATQYF
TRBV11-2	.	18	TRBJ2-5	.	TGTGCCAGCAGCTTAGATACATCCTGGGGAGGTGGGGAAGAGACCCAGTACTTC	CASSLDTSWGGGEETQYF
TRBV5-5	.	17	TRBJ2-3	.	TGTGCCAGCAGCTTGGAACAAGCGGAGGTTTACACAGATACGCAGTATTTT	CASSLEQAEVYTDTQYF
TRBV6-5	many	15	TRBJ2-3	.	TGTGCCAGCAGTTACTCGTGGGGGTCCACAGATACGCAGTATTTT	CASSYSWGSTDTQYF
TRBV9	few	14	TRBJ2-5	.	TGTGCCAGCAGCGTAGCTACCAGGGCGGAGACCCAGTACTTC	CASSVATRAETQYF
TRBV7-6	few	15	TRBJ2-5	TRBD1	TGTGCCAGCAGCTTAGACAGGGGGCGGGGAAAGACCCAGTACTTC	CASSLDRGRGKTQYF
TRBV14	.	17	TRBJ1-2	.	TGTGCCAGCAGCCAAGATCTGGGGGCTCGCGGCGACTATGGCTACACCTTC	CASSQDLGARGDYGYTF
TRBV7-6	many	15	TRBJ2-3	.	TGTGCCAGCAGCCCCTTTTATGGTAGCACAGATACGCAGTATTTT	CASSPFYGSTDTQYF
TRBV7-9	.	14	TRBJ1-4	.	TGTGCCAGCAGCAAGGGTCCAACAGGTGAAAAACTGTTTTTT	CASSKGPTGEKLFF
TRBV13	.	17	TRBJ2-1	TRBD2	TGTGCCAGCAGACGTACTAGCGGTTCCTACTCCTACAATGAGCAGTTCTTC	CASRRTSGSYSYNEQFF
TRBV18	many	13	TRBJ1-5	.	TGTGCCAGCTCACCCGCCCGACTGTCCCCCCAGCATTTT	CASSPARLSPQHF
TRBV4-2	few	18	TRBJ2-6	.	TGTGCCAGCAGCCAAGAGCTAGGATATTCCTCTGGGGCCAACGTCCTGACTTTC	CASSQELGYSSGANVLTF
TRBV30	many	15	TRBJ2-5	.	TGTGCCTACCGGGGGAAGGCAGGTTGGGTGGAGACCCAGTACTTC	CAYRGKAGWVETQYF
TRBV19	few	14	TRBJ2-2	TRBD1	TGTGCCAGTAGTCCCGGGACAGGGGAAGGGGAGCTGTTTTTT	CASSPGTGEGELFF
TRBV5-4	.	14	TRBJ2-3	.	TGTGCCAGCAGCTTGGTTCCCAACACAGATACGCAGTATTTT	CASSLVPNTDTQYF
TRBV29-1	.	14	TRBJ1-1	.	TGCAGCGTTGAAGATTGGGAGGGATGGACTGAAGCTTTCTTT	CSVEDWEGWTEAFF
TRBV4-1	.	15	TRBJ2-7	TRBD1	TGCGCCAGCAGCCAAAGGACAGGGGAATACTACGAGCAGTACTTC	CASSQRTGEYYEQYF
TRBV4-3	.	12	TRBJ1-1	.	TGCGCCAGCAGCCTAGGGGAAACTGAAGCTTTCTTT	CASSLGETEAFF
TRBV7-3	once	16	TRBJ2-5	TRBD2	TGTGCCAGCAGCTTAGGAGCGGGGGGGCCGATAGAGACCCAGTACTTC	CASSLGAGGPIETQYF
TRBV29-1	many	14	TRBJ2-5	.	TGCACTCAGATCCCACTGGCGGGTACAGAGACCCAGTACTTC	CTQIPLAGTETQYF
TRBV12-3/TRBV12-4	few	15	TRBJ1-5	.	TGTGCCAGCAGTTTTTTTTCCGATAGCAATCAGCCCCAGCATTTT	CASSFFSDSNQPQHF
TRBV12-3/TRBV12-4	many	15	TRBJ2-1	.	TGTGCCAGCAGTCTAGGACAAGGGGTTTACAATGAGCAGTTCTTC	CASSLGQGVYNEQFF